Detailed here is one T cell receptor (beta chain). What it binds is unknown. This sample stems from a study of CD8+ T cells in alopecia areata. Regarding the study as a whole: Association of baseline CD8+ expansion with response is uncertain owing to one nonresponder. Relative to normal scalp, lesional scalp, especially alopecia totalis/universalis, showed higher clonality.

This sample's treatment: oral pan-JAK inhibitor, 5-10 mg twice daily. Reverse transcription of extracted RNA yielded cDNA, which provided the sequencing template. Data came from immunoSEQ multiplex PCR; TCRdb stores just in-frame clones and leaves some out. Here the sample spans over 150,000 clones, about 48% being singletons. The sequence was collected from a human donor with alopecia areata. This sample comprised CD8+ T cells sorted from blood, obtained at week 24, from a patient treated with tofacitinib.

The CDR3 loop reads CASSRIIYGDAEAFF. As DNA, the CDR3 is TGCGCCAGCAGCCGAATAATTTACGGGGATGCTGAAGCTTTCTTT. V is TRBV4-3 and J is TRBJ1-1; the D is unclear. Trimming took off 4 bases at V and 6 bases at J, with 18 bases between the two ends. The CDR3 length is 15 residues. Germline lookup yields CDR1 LGHNA and CDR2 YSLEER.